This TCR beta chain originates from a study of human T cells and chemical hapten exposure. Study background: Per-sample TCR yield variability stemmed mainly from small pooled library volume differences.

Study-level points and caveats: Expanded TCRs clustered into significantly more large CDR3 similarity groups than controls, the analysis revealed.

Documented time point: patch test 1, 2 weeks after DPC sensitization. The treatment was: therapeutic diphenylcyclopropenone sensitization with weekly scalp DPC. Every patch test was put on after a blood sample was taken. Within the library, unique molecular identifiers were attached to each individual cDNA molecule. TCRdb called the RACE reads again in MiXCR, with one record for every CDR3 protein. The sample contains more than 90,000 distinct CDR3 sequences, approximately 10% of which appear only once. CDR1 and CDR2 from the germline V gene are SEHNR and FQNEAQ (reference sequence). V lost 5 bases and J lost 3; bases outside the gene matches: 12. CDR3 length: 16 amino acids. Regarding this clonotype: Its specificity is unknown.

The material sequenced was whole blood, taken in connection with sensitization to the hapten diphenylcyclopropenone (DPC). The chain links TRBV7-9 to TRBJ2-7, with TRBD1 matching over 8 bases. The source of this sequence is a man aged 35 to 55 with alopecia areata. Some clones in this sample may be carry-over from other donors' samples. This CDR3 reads CASSRQTRTGSYEQYF. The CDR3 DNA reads TGTGCCAGCAGCAGACAGACCCGGACAGGGAGCTACGAGCAGTACTTC.